This TCR beta chain is drawn from a study of cytomegalovirus exposure and HLA in healthy donors. General study results and limits: A subsequent analysis found that TCR clusters from the first cohort also tended to co-occur in the 110 or so validation repertoires, with 90% to 95% of cluster scores above 0.

The CDR3 loop spans 11 amino acids. Germline V CDR1 and CDR2: GTSNPN, SVGIG (reference sequence). Assay: immunoSEQ multiplex PCR; the TCRdb copy retains only in-frame clones and omits some. There are a few hundred thousand clones in the sample; over 80% occur only once, and more than 12% lies in the top ten. Turning to this clone: The antigen is unknown. At one boundary the junction diverges from the germline segment, which might be a read error.

The material sequenced was PBMCs. V and J are TRBV30 and TRBJ2-7; D may be TRBD2 (6 bases). The receptor comes from a woman aged 25 to 39 in good health and CMV-seropositive. CDR3 DNA: TGTGCCTGGCGGGACTCCTCCGAGCAGTACTTC. It specifies CAWRDSSEQYF.